This T cell receptor beta chain was sequenced for a study of CD8 T cells in ankylosing spondylitis. CDR3 length: 12 residues. Germline CDR1 reads MNHEY; CDR2 reads SVGEGT. Trimming shortened V by 7 bases and J by 4 bases, and 10 bases separated the two germline ends. A word on this clonotype: Antigen: not known.

Findings and caveats of the study: Past studies reported some motif variants in reactive arthritis synovial fluid and blood.

By quantitative 5'-RACE with molecular barcodes, the TCR beta libraries were made. TCRdb reprocessed the 5' RACE reads with MiXCR, giving one entry per CDR3 protein. The sample has approximately 30,000 distinct CDR3 sequences; 7.9% are singletons. This receptor was obtained from a male donor with ankylosing spondylitis or in good health (not recorded which). The V gene is TRBV6-2 or TRBV6-3, the J gene TRBJ1-1, with D unclear. Specimen: blood. The CDR3: CASTTVGTEAFF. As DNA, the CDR3 is TGTGCCAGCACGACCGTCGGCACTGAAGCTTTCTTT.